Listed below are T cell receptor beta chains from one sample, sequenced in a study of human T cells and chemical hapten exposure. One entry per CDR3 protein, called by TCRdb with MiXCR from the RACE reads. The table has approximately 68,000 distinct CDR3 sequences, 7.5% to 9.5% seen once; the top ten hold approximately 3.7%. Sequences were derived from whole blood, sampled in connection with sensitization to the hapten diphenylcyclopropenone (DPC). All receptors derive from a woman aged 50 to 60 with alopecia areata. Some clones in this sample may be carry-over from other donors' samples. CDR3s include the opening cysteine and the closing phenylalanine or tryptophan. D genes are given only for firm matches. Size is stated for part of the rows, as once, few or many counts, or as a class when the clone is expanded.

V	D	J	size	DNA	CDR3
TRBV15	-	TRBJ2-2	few	TGTGCCACCAGCGGAGTGGGAAGTGTGAACACCGGGGAGCTGTTTTTT	CATSGVGSVNTGELFF
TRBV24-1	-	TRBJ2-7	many	TGTGCCACCGAACCGGGATACCCCTACGAGCAGTACTTC	CATEPGYPYEQYF
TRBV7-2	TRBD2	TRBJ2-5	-	TGTGCCAGCAGCTTCCGCCATAGCGGGAGGGCCCGGGAGACCCAGTACTTC	CASSFRHSGRARETQYF
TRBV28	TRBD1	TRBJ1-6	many	TGTGCCAGCAGCATACCGGGACAGGGGGCGACACCCCTCCACTTT	CASSIPGQGATPLHF
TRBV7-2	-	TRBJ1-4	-	TGTGCCAGCAGCCGGACGAGCGCAACTAATGAAAAACTGTTTTTT	CASSRTSATNEKLFF
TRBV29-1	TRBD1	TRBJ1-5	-	TGCAGCGTGACTGAGGACAGGAGGTCCCAGCCCCAGCATTTT	CSVTEDRRSQPQHF
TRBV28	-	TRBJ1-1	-	TGTGCCAGCAGTCGGGCTACTGGGCCCGCCAACACTGAAGCTTTCTTT	CASSRATGPANTEAFF
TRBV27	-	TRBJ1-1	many	TGTGCCAGCAGTTTCGGACGTGGTAAAGGGACATCGAACACTGAAGCTTTCTTT	CASSFGRGKGTSNTEAFF
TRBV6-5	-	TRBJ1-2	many	TGTGCCAGCAGTTACTCCATTTCGACAGGCTATGGCTACACCTTC	CASSYSISTGYGYTF
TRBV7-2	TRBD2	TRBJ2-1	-	TGTGCCAGCAGCCCCGACGGGGGGTACAATGAGCAGTTCTTC	CASSPDGGYNEQFF
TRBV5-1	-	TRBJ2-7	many	TGCGCCAGCAGCTCCACAGGGTACTACGAGCAGTACTTC	CASSSTGYYEQYF
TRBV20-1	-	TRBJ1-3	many	TGCAGTGCTAGAGATCGTGGGGAAGGAAACACCATATATTTT	CSARDRGEGNTIYF
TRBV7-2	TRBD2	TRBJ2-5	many	TGTGCCAGCAGCTTAGGCGGGAGAGGTGAAGAGACCCAGTACTTC	CASSLGGRGEETQYF
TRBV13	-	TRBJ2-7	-	TGTGCCAGCAGCTCCCCCCCCCGAGGTTACGAGCTGTACTTC	CASSSPPRGYELYF